This TCR beta chain appears in the sequencing data of a study of T cells in Graves' hyperthyroidism and ophthalmopathy. Study results and limitations: Model predictions of ophthalmopathy came a median 6.5 months before onset.

This clonotype was counted ten times or more. Its antigen is not identified. TCR beta CDR3 region amplification was performed from RNA transcripts. First-round RT-PCR targeting the TCR CDR3 was performed with the HTBI primer set. TCRdb redid the calling of the multiplex PCR reads with MiXCR, one entry per CDR3 protein. Among a few hundred thousand distinct CDR3 sequences listed, around 22% were seen once. With duration under 3 months, ophthalmopathy was active: Clinical Activity Score at least 3, NOSPECS at least 4. The CDR3 length is 15 residues. The V and J ends lost 5 bases and 1 base respectively, with 13 bases between them.

V is TRBV12-3 or TRBV12-4 and J is TRBJ2-3; possible D gene TRBD1, 6 bases. The material sequenced was blood. The origin of this receptor is a man aged 25 to 45 with Graves' ophthalmopathy. In DNA, the CDR3 is TGTGCCAGCAGTCCCTCGGGACATCGCACAGATACGCAGTATTTT. Translation: CASSPSGHRTDTQYF.